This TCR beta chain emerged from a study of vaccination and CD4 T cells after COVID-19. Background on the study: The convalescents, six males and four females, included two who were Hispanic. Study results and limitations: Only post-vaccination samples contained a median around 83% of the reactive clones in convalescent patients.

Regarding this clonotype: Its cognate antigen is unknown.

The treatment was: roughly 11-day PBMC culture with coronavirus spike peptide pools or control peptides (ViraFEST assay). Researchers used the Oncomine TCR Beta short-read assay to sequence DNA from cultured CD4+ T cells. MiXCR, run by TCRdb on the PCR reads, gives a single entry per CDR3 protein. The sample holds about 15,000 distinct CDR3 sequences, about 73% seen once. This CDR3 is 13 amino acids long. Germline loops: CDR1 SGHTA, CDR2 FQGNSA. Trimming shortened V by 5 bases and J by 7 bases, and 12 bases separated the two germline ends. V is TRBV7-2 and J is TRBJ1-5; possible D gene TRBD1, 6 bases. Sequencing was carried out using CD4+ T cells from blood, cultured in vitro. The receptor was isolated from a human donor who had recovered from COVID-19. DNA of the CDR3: TGTGCCAGCAGCGGGGAACAGGGCCAGCCCCAGCATTTT. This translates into CASSGEQGQPQHF.